The text below deals with one T cell receptor beta chain. This sample was included in a study of T cell changes during pregnancy in multiple sclerosis. Germline V gives CDR1 GTSNPN, CDR2 SVGIG (reference sequence). V lost 0 bases, J lost 2 bases, and 8 bases lay in between. CDR3 length equals 15 residues. Using immunoSEQ multiplex PCR, the repertoire was profiled, and TCRdb retains in-frame clones only, with some absent. The repertoire holds about 40,000 clones, around 89% seen once, with approximately 0.51% in the top ten. The material sequenced was CD4+ T cells from peripheral blood mononuclear cells, taken in the first trimester of pregnancy. The chain carries TRBV30 and TRBJ2-6, with D unclear. This clonotype originated in a female donor with multiple sclerosis, enrolled in a pregnancy study. In DNA, the CDR3 is TGTGCCTGGAGTGTAAGTACAGCTGGGGCCAACGTCCTGACTTTC. It is translated as CAWSVSTAGANVLTF.